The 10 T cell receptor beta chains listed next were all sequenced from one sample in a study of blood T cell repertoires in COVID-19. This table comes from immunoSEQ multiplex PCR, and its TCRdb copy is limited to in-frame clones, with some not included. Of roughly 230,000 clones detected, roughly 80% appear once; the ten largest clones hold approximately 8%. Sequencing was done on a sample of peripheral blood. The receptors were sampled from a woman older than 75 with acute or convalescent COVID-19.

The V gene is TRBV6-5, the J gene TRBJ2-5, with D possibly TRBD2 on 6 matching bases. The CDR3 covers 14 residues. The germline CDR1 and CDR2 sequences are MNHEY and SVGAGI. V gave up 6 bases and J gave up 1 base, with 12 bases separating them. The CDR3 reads CASSPDYSQETQYF. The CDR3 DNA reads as TGTGCCAGCAGCCCGGACTACTCCCAAGAGACCCAGTACTTC.

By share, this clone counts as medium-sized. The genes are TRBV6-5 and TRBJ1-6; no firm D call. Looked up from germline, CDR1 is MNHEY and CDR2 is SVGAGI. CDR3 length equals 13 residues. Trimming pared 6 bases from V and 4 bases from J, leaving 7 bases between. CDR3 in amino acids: CASRMYYNSPLHF. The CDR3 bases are TGTGCCAGCAGAATGTATTATAATTCACCCCTCCACTTT.

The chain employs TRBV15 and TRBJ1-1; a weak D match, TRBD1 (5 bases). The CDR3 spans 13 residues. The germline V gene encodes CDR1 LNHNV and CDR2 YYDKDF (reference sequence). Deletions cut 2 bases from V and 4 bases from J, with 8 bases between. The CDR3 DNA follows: TGTGCCACCAGCAGATTTAGGGGCACTGAAGCTTTCTTT. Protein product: CATSRFRGTEAFF. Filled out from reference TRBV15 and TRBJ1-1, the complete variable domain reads DAMVIQNPRYQVTQFGKPVTLSCSQTLNHNVMYWYQQKSSQAPKLLFHYYDKDFNNEADTPDNFQSRRPNTSFCFLDIRSPGLGDTAMYLCATSRFRGTEAFFGQGTRLTVV.

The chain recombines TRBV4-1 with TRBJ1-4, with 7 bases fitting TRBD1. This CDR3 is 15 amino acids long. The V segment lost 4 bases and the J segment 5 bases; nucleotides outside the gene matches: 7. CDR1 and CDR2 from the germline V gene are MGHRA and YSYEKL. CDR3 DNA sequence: TGCGCCAGCAGCCGGTCCGGGACAGAGAATGAAAAACTGTTTTTT. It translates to CASSRSGTENEKLFF.

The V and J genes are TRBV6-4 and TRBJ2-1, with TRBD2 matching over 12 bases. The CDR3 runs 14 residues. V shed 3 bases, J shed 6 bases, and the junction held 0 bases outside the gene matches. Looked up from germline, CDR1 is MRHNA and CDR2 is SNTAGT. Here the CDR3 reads CASSEGLAGNEQFF. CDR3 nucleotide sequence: TGTGCCAGCAGTGAGGGACTAGCGGGCAATGAGCAGTTCTTC.

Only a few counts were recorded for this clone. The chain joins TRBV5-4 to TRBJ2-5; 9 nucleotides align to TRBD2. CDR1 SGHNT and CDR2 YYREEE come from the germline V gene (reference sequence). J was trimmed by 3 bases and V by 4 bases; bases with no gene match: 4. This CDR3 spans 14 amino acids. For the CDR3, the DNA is TGTGCCAGCAGCACCAAGCGGGGGGAAGAGACCCAGTACTTC. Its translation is CASSTKRGEETQYF. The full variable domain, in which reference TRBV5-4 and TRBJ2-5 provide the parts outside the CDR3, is ETGVTQSPTHLIKTRGQQVTLRCSSQSGHNTVSWYQQALGQGPQFIFQYYREEENGRGNFPPRFSGLQFPNYSSELNVNALELDDSALYLCASSTKRGEETQYFGPGTRLLVL.

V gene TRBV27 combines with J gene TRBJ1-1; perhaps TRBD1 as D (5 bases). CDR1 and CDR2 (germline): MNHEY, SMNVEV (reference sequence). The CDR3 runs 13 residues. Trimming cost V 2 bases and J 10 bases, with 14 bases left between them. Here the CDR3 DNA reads TGTGCCAGCAGTTTAAGCAGGGTTCGGGTAGCTTTCTTT. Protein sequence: CASSLSRVRVAFF.

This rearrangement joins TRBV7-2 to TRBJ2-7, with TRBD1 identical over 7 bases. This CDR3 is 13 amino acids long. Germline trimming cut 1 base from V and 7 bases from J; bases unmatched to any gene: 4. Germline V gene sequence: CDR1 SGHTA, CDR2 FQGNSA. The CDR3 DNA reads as TGTGCCAGCAGCTTAGACAGGGGTGTGGAGCAGTACTTC. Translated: CASSLDRGVEQYF.

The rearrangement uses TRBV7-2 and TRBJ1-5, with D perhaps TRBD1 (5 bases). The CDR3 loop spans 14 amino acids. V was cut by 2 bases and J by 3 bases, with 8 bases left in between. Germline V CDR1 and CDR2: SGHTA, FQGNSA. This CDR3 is CASSLTRDNQPQHF. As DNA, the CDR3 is TGTGCCAGCAGCTTAACCAGGGACAATCAGCCCCAGCATTTT.

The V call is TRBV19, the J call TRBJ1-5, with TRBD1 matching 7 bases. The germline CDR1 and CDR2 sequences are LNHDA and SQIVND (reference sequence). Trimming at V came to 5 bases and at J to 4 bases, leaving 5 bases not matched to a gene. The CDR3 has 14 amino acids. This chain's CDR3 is CASSPLTGNQPQHF. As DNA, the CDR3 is TGTGCCAGTAGTCCCTTGACAGGGAATCAGCCCCAGCATTTT.